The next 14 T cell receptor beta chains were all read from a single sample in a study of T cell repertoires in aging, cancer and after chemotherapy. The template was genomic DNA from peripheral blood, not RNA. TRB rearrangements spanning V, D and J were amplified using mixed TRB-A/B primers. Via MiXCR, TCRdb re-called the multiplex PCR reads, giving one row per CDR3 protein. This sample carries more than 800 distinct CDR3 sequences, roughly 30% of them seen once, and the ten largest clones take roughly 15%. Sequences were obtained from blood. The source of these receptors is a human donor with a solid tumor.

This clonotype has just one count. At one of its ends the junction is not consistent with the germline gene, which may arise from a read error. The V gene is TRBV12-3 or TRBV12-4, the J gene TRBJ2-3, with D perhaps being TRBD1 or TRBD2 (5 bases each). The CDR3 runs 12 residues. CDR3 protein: CASSLVGTGVNF. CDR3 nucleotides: TGTGCCAGCAGTTTAGTCGGGACCGGAGTGAATTTT.

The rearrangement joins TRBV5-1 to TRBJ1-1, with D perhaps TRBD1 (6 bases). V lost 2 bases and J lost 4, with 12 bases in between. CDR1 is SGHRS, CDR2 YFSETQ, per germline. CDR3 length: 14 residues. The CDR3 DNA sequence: TGCGCCAGCAGCTTCGGGGGGGCGGGCACTGAAGCTTTCTTT. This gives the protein CASSFGGAGTEAFF. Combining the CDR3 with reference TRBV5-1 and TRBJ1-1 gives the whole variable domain KAGVTQTPRYLIKTRGQQVTLSCSPISGHRSVSWYQQTPGQGLQFLFEYFSETQRNKGNFPGRFSGRQFSNSRSEMNVSTLELGDSALYLCASSFGGAGTEAFFGQGTRLTVV.

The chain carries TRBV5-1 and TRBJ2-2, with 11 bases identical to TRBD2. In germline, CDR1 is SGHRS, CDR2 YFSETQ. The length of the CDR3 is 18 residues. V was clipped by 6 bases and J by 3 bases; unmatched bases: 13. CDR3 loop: CASTRNPSGGPDTGELFF. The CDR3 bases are TGCGCCAGCACGCGGAACCCTAGCGGGGGGCCGGACACCGGGGAGCTGTTTTTT.

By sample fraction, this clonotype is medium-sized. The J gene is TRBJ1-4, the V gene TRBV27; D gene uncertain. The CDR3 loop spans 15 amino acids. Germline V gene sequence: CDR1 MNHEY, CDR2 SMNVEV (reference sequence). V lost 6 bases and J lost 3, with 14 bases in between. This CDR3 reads CASSAYGVSNEKLFF. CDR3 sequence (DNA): TGTGCCAGCAGCGCTTACGGGGTCTCTAATGAAAAACTGTTTTTT.

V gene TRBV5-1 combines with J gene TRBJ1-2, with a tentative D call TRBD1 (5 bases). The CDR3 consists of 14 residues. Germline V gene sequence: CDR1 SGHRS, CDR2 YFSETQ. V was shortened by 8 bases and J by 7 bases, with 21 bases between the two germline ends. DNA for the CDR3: TGCGCCAGATCCCCCGGGACGGCTATCGGTGGCTACACCTTC. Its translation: CARSPGTAIGGYTF. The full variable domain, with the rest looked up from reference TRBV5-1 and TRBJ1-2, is KAGVTQTPRYLIKTRGQQVTLSCSPISGHRSVSWYQQTPGQGLQFLFEYFSETQRNKGNFPGRFSGRQFSNSRSEMNVSTLELGDSALYLCARSPGTAIGGYTFGSGTRLTVV.

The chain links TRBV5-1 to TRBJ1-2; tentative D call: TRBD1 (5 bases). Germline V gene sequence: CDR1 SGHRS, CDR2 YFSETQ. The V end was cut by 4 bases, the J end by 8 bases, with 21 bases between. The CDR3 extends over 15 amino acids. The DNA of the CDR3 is TGCGCCAGCAGCCACGAGCCGGGGGGAAAGGAGGGCTACACCTTC. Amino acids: CASSHEPGGKEGYTF.

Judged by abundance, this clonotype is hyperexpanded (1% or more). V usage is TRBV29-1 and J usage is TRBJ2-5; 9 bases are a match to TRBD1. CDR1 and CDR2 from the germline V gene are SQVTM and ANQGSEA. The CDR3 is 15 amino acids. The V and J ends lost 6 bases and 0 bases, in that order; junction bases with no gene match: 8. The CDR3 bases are TGCAGCGTCGCAGGGACAGGGCATAACCAAGAGACCCAGTACTTC. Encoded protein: CSVAGTGHNQETQYF.

The CDR3 bases are TGTGCCAGCAGCCCCGGGGGGGATACGCAGTATTTT. Its translation: CASSPGGDTQYF. This chain connects TRBV5-4 to TRBJ2-3; TRBD2 matches 7 bases. The ends lost 4 bases at V and 6 bases at J; junction bases unmatched: 2. This CDR3 is built from 12 residues. Germline lookup yields CDR1 SGHNT and CDR2 YYREEE (reference sequence).

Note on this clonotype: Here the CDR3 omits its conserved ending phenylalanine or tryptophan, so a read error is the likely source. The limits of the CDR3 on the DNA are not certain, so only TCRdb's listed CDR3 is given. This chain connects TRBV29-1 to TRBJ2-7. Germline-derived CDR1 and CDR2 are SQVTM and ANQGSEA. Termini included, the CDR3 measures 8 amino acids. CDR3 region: CSVKDRMG.

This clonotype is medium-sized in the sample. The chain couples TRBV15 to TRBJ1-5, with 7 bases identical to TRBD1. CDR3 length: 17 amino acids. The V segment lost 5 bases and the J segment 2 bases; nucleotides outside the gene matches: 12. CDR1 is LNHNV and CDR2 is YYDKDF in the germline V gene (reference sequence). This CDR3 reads CATSLRTGSYGNQPQHF. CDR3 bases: TGTGCCACCAGCTTGAGGACAGGCTCATATGGCAATCAGCCCCAGCATTTT.

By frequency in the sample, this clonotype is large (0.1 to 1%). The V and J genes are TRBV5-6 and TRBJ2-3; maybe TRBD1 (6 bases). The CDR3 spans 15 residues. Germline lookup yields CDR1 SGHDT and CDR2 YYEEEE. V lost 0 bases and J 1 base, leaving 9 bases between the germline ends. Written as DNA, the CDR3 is TGTGCCAGCAGCTTGGACGCAGGGGGCACAGATACGCAGTATTTT. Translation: CASSLDAGGTDTQYF.

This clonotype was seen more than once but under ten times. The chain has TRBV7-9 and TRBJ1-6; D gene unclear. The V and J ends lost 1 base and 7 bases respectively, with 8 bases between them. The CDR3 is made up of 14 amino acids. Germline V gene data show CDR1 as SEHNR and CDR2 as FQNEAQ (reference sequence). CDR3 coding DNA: TGTGCCAGCAGCTTAGGATTCGGCAATTCACCCCTCCACTTT. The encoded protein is CASSLGFGNSPLHF.

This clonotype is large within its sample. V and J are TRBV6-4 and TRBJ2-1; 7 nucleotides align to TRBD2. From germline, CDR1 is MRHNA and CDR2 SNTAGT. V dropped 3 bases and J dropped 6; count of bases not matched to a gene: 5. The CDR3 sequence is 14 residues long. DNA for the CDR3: TGTGCCAGCAGTGAGGGTGGCGGGGGCAATGAGCAGTTCTTC. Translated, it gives CASSEGGGGNEQFF.

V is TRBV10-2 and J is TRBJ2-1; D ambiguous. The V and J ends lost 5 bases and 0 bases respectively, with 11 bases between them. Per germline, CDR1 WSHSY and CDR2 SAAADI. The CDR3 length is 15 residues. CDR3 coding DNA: TGCGCCAGCAGTAGGACGGTAAGCTCCTACAATGAGCAGTTCTTC. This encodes CASSRTVSSYNEQFF.